This T cell receptor (beta chain) was sequenced during a study of blood T cell repertoires in COVID-19. Study-wide background: Acute and convalescent COVID-19 samples came from the United States, Italy and Spain.

Seattle enrolled patients during active infection and tracked them longitudinally. Authors' processing steps: Cell counts per sample came from amplifying reference gene primers. TCRdb's table, derived via immunoSEQ multiplex PCR, lists solely in-frame clones and lacks some. V and J calls and clone size follow that table, whereas D and trimming were derived from the DNA. There are some 250,000 clones in the sample; more than 85% occur only once, and roughly 5% lies in the top ten. CDR3 size: 14 residues. Trimming left V 7 bases short and J 7 bases short, with 20 bases between. Germline V CDR1 and CDR2: SGHTA, FQGNSA.

The sequenced sample consisted of peripheral blood. The chain couples TRBV7-2 to TRBJ2-7; D is perhaps TRBD2 (7 bases). The clonotype comes from a woman aged 55-75 years with COVID-19, enrolled during active disease. The CDR3: CASTRGGSTGEQYF. CDR3 nucleotide sequence: TGTGCCAGCACCCGCGGCGGGAGCACAGGGGAGCAGTACTTC.